This T cell receptor (beta chain) was sequenced for a study of cytomegalovirus exposure and HLA in healthy donors. Points from the study as a whole: A later analysis appeared to link common viral pathogens to several of the most significant clusters. Most likely, a cluster of highly shared sequence variants arose as a sequencing artifact.

PCR employed 60 Vbeta and 13 Jbeta primers. The data were produced by immunoSEQ multiplex PCR, yet TCRdb's version contains in-frame clones alone and is incomplete. Of about 59,000 clones in the sample, about 77% were seen once. This clone was detected only a few times. Its specificity is not known. V lost 2 bases, J lost 1 base, and 12 bases lay in between. Germline V lookup: CDR1 SGHNT, CDR2 YYREEE (reference sequence). The CDR3 is 15 residues long. The sequenced material came from PBMCs. The clonotype was recovered from a man aged 25 to 40 in good health and CMV-seropositive. The chain uses TRBV5-4 and TRBJ1-1; D not resolved. CDR3 amino acids: CASSLRSEGNTEAFF. The CDR3 DNA sequence: TGTGCCAGCAGCTTAAGGAGTGAGGGGAACACTGAAGCTTTCTTT.